This TCR beta chain was sequenced during a study of shared clonotypes between healthy human individuals. Whole-study context: Three plates were used per donor for CD4 naive, three for CD4 memory, two for CD8 naive and one for CD8 memory. Study-level findings and limits: Rarefaction showed that sequencing of sorted subsets was incomplete (despite large depth).

With respect to this clone: Its antigen remains unknown.

There were only Caucasian adults among the donors, and all lived in Nashville, Tennessee. Clones were read by immunoSEQ multiplex PCR, and TCRdb kept only the in-frame ones, dropping some. The sample yields more than 2 million clones, 95% seen once. The CDR3 totals 15 residues. V trimming: 6 bases; J trimming: 1 base; junction bases outside the gene matches: 6. Looked up from germline, CDR1 is WSHSY and CDR2 is SAAADI. The sequence was obtained from a man aged 18 to 29 in good health. The gene calls are TRBV10-2 and TRBJ2-3; 8 positions match TRBD2. Source material: naive CD4+ T cells sorted from blood. Subset given: CD45RA+ positively selected. Here the CDR3 reads CASSDTSGRTDTQYF. As DNA, the CDR3 is TGCGCCAGCAGCGATACTAGCGGTCGCACAGATACGCAGTATTTT.